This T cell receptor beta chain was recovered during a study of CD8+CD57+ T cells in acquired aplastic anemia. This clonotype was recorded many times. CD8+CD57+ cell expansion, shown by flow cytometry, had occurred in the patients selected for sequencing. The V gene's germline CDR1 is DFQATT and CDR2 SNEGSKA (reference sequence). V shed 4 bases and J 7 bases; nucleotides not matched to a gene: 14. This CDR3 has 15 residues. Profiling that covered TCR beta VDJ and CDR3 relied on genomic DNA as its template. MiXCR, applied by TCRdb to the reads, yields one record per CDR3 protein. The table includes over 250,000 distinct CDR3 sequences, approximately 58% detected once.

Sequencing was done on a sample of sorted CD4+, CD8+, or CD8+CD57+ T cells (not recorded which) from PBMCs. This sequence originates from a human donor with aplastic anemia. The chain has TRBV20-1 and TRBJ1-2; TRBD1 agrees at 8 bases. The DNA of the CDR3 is TGCAGTGCTATACCTCAGGCCAGGGGGCTAGGTGGCTACACCTTC. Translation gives CSAIPQARGLGGYTF.